The clone carrying this T cell receptor (beta chain) showed up many times. The antigen remains unidentified. The data belong to a study of tumor-infiltrating lymphocytes in primary liver carcinoma. Study-wide context: Tumor lesions were T1-T3 N0M0 and spanned roughly 4 to 11 cm. Study-wide findings and caveats: In tumor-adjacent and tumor-blood pairs, overlap was lower than in tumor region pairs.

Using a constant-region primer together with ProtoScript II reverse transcriptase, TCR beta cDNA was made from 500 to 650 ng of total RNA. Three nested multiplex PCR rounds of slightly modified ARM-PCR generated TCR beta libraries. In the first two PCR rounds, TRBV1-TRBV30 forward primers were paired with a C-beta reverse primer, and each round lasted roughly 10 cycles. Via MiXCR, TCRdb re-called the multiplex PCR reads, giving one row per CDR3 protein. This table holds about 120,000 distinct CDR3 sequences, approximately 71% found once. Joint extraction of RNA and DNA used 20-30 mg of bulk tissue that was unsorted. The germline V gene has CDR1 SGHRS and CDR2 YFSETQ. V was cut by 0 bases and J by 4 bases, with 16 bases left in between. CDR3 length: 16 amino acids.

This receptor was taken from a woman in her fifties or sixties with primary liver carcinoma and hepatitis B virus infection. The chain carries TRBV5-1 and TRBJ1-2; D gene unclear. Sequencing was carried out using tumor-adjacent normal liver tissue. CDR3 loop: CASSLGRTTFGYGYTF. In DNA, the CDR3 is TGCGCCAGCAGCTTGGGACGAACGACATTTGGCTATGGCTACACCTTC. The full variable domain, with the rest looked up from reference TRBV5-1 and TRBJ1-2, is KAGVTQTPRYLIKTRGQQVTLSCSPISGHRSVSWYQQTPGQGLQFLFEYFSETQRNKGNFPGRFSGRQFSNSRSEMNVSTLELGDSALYLCASSLGRTTFGYGYTFGSGTRLTVV.